This T cell receptor beta chain came from a study of cytomegalovirus exposure and HLA in healthy donors. Overall study results and limits: Analysis performed later showed TCR beta chains linked to HLA being more clonally expanded than equally common others. A later analysis found that most CMV-associated TCR beta chains appeared HLA-restricted.

PCR employed 60 Vbeta and 13 Jbeta primers. The table came from immunoSEQ multiplex PCR; TCRdb's copy has only in-frame clones and leaves some out. The repertoire holds about 69,000 clones, approximately 70% seen once, with 11% to 15% in the top ten. Per germline, CDR1 SNHLY and CDR2 FYNNEI. The CDR3 extends over 15 amino acids. Losses at the gene ends were 4 bases for V and 0 bases for J; bases not matched to a gene: 3. This clone has a handful of counts. Its antigen is unknown. Sequencing was done on a sample of PBMCs. The receptor's source is a male donor in good health and CMV-seropositive. The rearrangement links TRBV2 to TRBJ2-3, with TRBD2 identical over 8 bases. The CDR3 loop reads CASSGGTSSTDTQYF. CDR3 in DNA: TGTGCCAGCAGTGGGGGGACTAGTAGCACAGATACGCAGTATTTT.